This T cell receptor (beta chain) emerged from a study of blood T cell repertoires in COVID-19. Whole-study context: T cells, B-cell-depleted T cells, or PBMCs supplied cDNA or gDNA.

In the original analysis: Amplification from reference gene primers served as the basis for estimated nucleated cell counts. Assay used: immunoSEQ multiplex PCR; TCRdb lists only in-frame clones, some missing. V and J calls and clone size are those listed in that table; D and trimming were worked out from the DNA. This sample has about 300,000 clones, with around 84% found just once. Germline CDR1 and CDR2: KGHDR and SFDVKD. Losses at the gene ends were 5 bases for V and 3 bases for J; bases not matched to a gene: 5. This CDR3 has 15 amino acids. The chain carries TRBV24-1 and TRBJ2-2; 7 nucleotides align to TRBD1. This TCR was sampled from a man in his 70s with acute or convalescent COVID-19. Source material: peripheral blood. This chain's CDR3 is CATSVGQGDTGELFF. CDR3 coding DNA: TGTGCCACCAGTGTCGGGCAGGGGGACACCGGGGAGCTGTTTTTT.